This T cell receptor (beta chain) was recorded in a study of PD-1 blockade in classical Hodgkin lymphoma. Study results and caveats: Patients starting nivolumab under 1 year after ASCT were excluded. TCR diversity in CD4+, not CD8+, cells rose significantly by C4D1. Newly diagnosed patients reportedly had lower baseline TCR diversity than healthy donors.

A single count supports this clone. Its matching antigen is unknown. The repertoire was sequenced with immunoSEQ multiplex PCR; TCRdb's copy has only in-frame clones and lacks some. The table includes under 60,000 clones, about 89% detected once. The CDR3 is 12 amino acids. J lost 5 bases, V lost 4 bases, and 2 bases had no gene match. Germline V CDR1 and CDR2: SGHRS, YFSETQ. As for time point: cycle 4 day 1 (C4D1), after more than 5 weeks of nivolumab. Each patient relapsed following autologous stem cell transplantation, and prior brentuximab vedotin exposure differed. Under best response, outcomes were complete response, partial response or progressive disease.

The starting material was peripheral blood mononuclear cells (PBMCs), obtained before the fourth cycle of nivolumab. This chain connects TRBV5-1 to TRBJ2-5; 7 nucleotides align to TRBD2. The source of this sequence is a human donor with classical Hodgkin lymphoma. Here the CDR3 DNA reads TGCGCCAGCAGCAGGGAGGGCGAGACCCAGTACTTC. Translating it yields CASSREGETQYF.